Each of the 4 T cell receptor beta chains below was sequenced from the same sample in a study of T cells in Graves' hyperthyroidism and ophthalmopathy. Using RNA transcripts as the source, TCR beta CDR3 regions were amplified. TCR CDR3 regions were first amplified by RT-PCR with HTBI primers. TCRdb fed the multiplex PCR reads into MiXCR, producing one record per CDR3 protein. The sample records hundreds of thousands of distinct CDR3 sequences, roughly 14% being singletons. Source material: blood. The receptors here all came from a man aged 18-30 years with Graves' ophthalmopathy.

This clonotype was detected many times. The gene calls are TRBV11-3 and TRBJ2-5; D may be TRBD1 (5 bases). CDR3 length equals 13 residues. Germline assignment: CDR1 SGHNT and CDR2 YENEEA. Between the trimmed V and J ends, which lost 2 bases and 5 bases, there was a span of 9 bases. For the CDR3, the DNA is TGTGCCAGCAGCTTAAGCAGGGCGGAGACCCAGTACTTC. Residues: CASSLSRAETQYF.

The chain has TRBV7-9 and TRBJ2-7; no firm D call. V was clipped by 3 bases and J by 4 bases, with 10 bases between them. The CDR3 contains 13 residues. From germline, CDR1 is SEHNR and CDR2 FQNEAQ (reference sequence). CDR3 region: CASSFRTEYEQYF. The CDR3 region has the DNA TGTGCCAGCAGCTTTCGAACTGAATACGAGCAGTACTTC. The variable domain in full, with the rest retrieved from reference TRBV7-9 and TRBJ2-7, is DTGVSQNPRHKITKRGQNVTFRCDPISEHNRLYWYRQTLGQGPEFLTYFQNEAQLEKSRLLSDRFSAERPKGSFSTLEIQRTEQGDSAMYLCASSFRTEYEQYFGPGTRLTVT.

This clonotype was recorded at least ten times. V usage is TRBV5-5 and J usage is TRBJ1-1; D remains unclear. The germline CDR1 and CDR2 sequences are SGHKS and YYEKEE (reference sequence). This CDR3 has 15 amino acids. Trimming left V 0 bases short and J 2 bases short, with 11 bases between. The DNA of the CDR3 is TGTGCCAGCAGCTTGGCCCCGGCACTCAACACTGAAGCTTTCTTT. Translating gives CASSLAPALNTEAFF. The full variable domain, in which reference TRBV5-5 and TRBJ1-1 provide the parts outside the CDR3, is DAGVTQSPTHLIKTRGQQVTLRCSPISGHKSVSWYQQVLGQGPQFIFQYYEKEERGRGNFPDRFSARQFPNYSSELNVNALLLGDSALYLCASSLAPALNTEAFFGQGTRLTVV.

Remarks on this clonotype: One end of the junction does not line up with germline, which may come from a read error. The rearrangement joins TRBV5-1 to TRBJ2-3, with 8 bases that match TRBD1. This CDR3 comprises 14 residues. The germline gives CDR1 SGHRS, CDR2 YFSETQ. Written as DNA, the CDR3 is TGTGCCAGCAGCTTAGTGACAGGGGCAGATACGCAGTATTTT. As protein: CASSLVTGADTQYF.